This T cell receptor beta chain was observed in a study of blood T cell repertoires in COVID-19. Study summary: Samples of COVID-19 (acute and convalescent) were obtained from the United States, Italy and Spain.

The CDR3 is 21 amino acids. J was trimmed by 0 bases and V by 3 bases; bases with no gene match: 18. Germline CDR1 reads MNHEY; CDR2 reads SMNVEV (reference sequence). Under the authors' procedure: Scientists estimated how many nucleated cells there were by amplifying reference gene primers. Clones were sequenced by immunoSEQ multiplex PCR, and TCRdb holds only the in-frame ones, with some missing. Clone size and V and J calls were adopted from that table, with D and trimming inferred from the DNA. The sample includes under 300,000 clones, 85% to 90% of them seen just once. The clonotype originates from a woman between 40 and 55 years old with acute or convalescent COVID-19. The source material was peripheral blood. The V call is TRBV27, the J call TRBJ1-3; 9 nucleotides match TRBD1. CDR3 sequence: CASSFLRGGTGNPSSGNTIYF. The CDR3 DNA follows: TGTGCCAGCAGTTTCCTGAGGGGGGGGACAGGGAACCCTAGCTCTGGAAACACCATATATTTT.